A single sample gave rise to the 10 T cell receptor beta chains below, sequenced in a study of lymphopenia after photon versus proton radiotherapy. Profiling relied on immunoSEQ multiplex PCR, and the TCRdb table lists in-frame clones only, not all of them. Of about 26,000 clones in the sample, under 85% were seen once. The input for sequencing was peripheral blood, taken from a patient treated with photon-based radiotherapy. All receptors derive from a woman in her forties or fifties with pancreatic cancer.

The CDR3 sequence: CASSLATGAHEQYF. In DNA, the CDR3 is TGTGCCAGCAGCTTGGCGACAGGGGCCCACGAGCAGTACTTC. The chain uses TRBV5-4 and TRBJ2-7; 8 nucleotides align to TRBD1. CDR3 length: 14 amino acids. With 0 bases clipped from V and 5 bases from J, the junction kept 4 bases outside the gene matches. Germline assignment: CDR1 SGHNT and CDR2 YYREEE (reference sequence).

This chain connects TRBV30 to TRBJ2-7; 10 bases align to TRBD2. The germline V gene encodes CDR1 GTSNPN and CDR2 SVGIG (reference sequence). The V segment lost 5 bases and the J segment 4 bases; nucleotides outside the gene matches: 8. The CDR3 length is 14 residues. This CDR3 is CAWGAGGRFYEQYF. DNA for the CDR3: TGTGCCTGGGGAGCGGGAGGGCGCTTTTACGAGCAGTACTTC.

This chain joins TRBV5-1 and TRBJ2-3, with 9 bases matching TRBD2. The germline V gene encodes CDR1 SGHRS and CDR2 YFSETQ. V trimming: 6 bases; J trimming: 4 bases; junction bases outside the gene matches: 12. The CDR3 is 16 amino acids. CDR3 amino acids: CASTIGAREGSDTQYF. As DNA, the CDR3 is TGCGCCAGCACCATTGGGGCGCGGGAGGGCTCAGATACGCAGTATTTT.

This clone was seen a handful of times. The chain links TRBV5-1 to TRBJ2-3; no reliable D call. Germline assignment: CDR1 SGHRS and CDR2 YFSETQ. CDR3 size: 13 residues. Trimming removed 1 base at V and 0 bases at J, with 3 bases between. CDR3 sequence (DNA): TGCGCCAGCAGCTTGATGAGCACAGATACGCAGTATTTT. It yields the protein CASSLMSTDTQYF.

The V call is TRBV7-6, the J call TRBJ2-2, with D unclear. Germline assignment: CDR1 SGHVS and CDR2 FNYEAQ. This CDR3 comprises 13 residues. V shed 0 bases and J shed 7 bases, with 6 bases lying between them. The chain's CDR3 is CASSLALDGELFF. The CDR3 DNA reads TGTGCCAGCAGCTTAGCGCTGGACGGGGAGCTGTTTTTT.

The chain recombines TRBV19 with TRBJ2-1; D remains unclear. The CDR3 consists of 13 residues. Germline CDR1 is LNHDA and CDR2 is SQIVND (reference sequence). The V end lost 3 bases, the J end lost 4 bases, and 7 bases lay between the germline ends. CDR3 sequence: CASSIPTYNEQFF. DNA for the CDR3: TGTGCCAGTAGTATCCCGACTTACAATGAGCAGTTCTTC.

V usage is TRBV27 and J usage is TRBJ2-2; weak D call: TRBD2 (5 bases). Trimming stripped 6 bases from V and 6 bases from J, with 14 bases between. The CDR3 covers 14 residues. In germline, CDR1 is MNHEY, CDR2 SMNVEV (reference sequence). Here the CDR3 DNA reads TGTGCCAGCAGCCCACTAGTCGTGCCCGGGGAGCTGTTTTTT. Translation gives CASSPLVVPGELFF.

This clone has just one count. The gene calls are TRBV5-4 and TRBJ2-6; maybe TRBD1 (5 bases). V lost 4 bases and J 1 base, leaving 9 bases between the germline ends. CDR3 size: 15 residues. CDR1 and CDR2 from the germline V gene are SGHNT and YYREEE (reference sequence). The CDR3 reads CASSHSGSGANVLTF. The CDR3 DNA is TGTGCCAGCAGCCATTCAGGGTCTGGGGCCAACGTCCTGACTTTC.

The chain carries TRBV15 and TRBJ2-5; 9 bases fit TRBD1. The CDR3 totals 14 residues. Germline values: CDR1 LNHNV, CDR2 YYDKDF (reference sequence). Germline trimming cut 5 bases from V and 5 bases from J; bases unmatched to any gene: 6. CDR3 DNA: TGTGCCACCAGCGGTGGACAGGGGCAGGAGACCCAGTACTTC. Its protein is CATSGGQGQETQYF.

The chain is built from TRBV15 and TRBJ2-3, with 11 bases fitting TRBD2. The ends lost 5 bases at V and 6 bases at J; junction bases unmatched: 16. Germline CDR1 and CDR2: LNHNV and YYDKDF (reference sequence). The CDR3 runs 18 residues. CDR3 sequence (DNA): TGTGCCACCAGCCCAAGGACAGCCGGGACTAGCGGACGGGATACGCAGTATTTT. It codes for CATSPRTAGTSGRDTQYF.